This TCR beta chain comes out of a study of shared clonotypes between healthy human individuals. Study-wide results and limits: Blood was the sole source, and tissue repertoires probably differ. Across a handful of donors, naive CD4 shared around 5%, naive CD8 more than 3%, memory CD4 roughly 2.3%, memory CD8 about 0.38%. In the sorted subsets, rarefaction showed sequencing was incomplete despite large depth.

Worth noting for this clone: Its antigen is currently unknown.

Terminally differentiated effector memory CD45RA+ cells were left out of the naive CD8 fraction, which was CD45RO-negative and positively selected for CCR7. The method was immunoSEQ multiplex PCR; TCRdb's version includes in-frame clones alone and lacks a portion of them. This table has roughly 570,000 clones, about 98% appearing once. The junction had 4 bases not matched to a gene; V was cut back by 4 bases and J by 4 bases. This CDR3 spans 14 amino acids. The germline V gene has CDR1 PRHDT and CDR2 FYEKMQ (reference sequence). The rearrangement joins TRBV13 to TRBJ2-1; 7 bases fit TRBD2. The receptor was derived from a man under 40 in good health. The sequenced sample consisted of naive CD8+ T cells sorted from blood. For the CDR3, the DNA is TGTGCCAGCAGCTCCCGGGACTATTACAATGAGCAGTTCTTC. Translating gives CASSSRDYYNEQFF.